This T cell receptor beta chain was identified in a study of T cells expressing NK-cell markers. Looking at the study overall: Investigators obtained TCR beta repertoires from sorted CD3+CD56+NKG2C+, CD3+CD56+NKG2C- and CD3+CD56-NKG2C+ T cells. Overall study findings and caveats: Topping the CD3+CD56-NKG2C+ fraction as well were these clonotypes, in four donors.

TCRdb processed the 5' RACE reads again and assigns one entry to each CDR3 protein, with no DNA. This listing includes some 410,000 distinct CDR3 sequences. Regarding this clonotype: Its matching antigen is unknown.

Material for sequencing was blood T cells: a sorted CD56 or NKG2C T cell subset, CD4+ or CD8+ T cells, or bulk PBMC T cells (not recorded which). The TCR comes from a woman aged 18 to 75 in good health.

CDR3: CASSQVEGAADTQYF. The chain has TRBV3-1 and TRBJ2-3; TCRdb's D call of TRBD1 is untestable without DNA. From germline, CDR1 is LGHDT and CDR2 YNNKEL (reference sequence). The CDR3 loop spans 15 amino acids.